The 20 T cell receptor beta chains below come from one sample, sequenced in a study of blood T cell repertoires in COVID-19. Assay: immunoSEQ multiplex PCR; the TCRdb copy retains only in-frame clones and omits some. The table lists fewer than 400,000 clones, around 90% of them singletons. Material: PBMCs or T cells enriched from blood (not recorded which). All receptors come from a man aged 55 to 69 who had recovered from COVID-19.

This sequence joins TRBV7-9 and TRBJ2-7, with 7 bases aligning to TRBD1. J was trimmed by 4 bases and V by 5 bases; bases with no gene match: 11. There are 15 residues in the CDR3. Germline loops: CDR1 SEHNR, CDR2 FQNEAQ (reference sequence). CDR3 in DNA: TGTGCCAGCAGCATTGGACAGGCCTCGAGATACGAGCAGTACTTC. It yields the protein CASSIGQASRYEQYF. The full variable domain, rest sourced from reference TRBV7-9 and TRBJ2-7, is DTGVSQNPRHKITKRGQNVTFRCDPISEHNRLYWYRQTLGQGPEFLTYFQNEAQLEKSRLLSDRFSAERPKGSFSTLEIQRTEQGDSAMYLCASSIGQASRYEQYFGPGTRLTVT.

The chain carries TRBV6-6 and TRBJ2-1; 8 bases align to TRBD1. Germline assignment: CDR1 MNHNY and CDR2 SVGAGI (reference sequence). The junction had 2 bases not matched to a gene; V was cut back by 4 bases and J by 0 bases. CDR3 length: 15 amino acids. The CDR3 region has the DNA TGTGCCAGCAGTTCAGGGGGCAACTCCTACAATGAGCAGTTCTTC. This gives the protein CASSSGGNSYNEQFF.

This chain connects TRBV4-2 to TRBJ1-5, with TRBD1 identical over 7 bases. The CDR3 is 14 residues long. Germline CDR1 LGHNA, CDR2 YNFKEQ. V lost 3 bases to trimming and J lost 4 bases; unmatched junction nucleotides: 3. CDR3 sequence reads: CASSHGQVNQPQHF. In DNA form, the CDR3 reads TGTGCCAGCAGCCACGGACAGGTAAATCAGCCCCAGCATTTT.

This chain joins TRBV28 and TRBJ2-7; tentative D call: TRBD1 (5 bases). V was clipped by 7 bases and J by 0 bases, with 19 bases between them. The CDR3 consists of 16 residues. Germline lookup yields CDR1 MDHEN and CDR2 SYDVKM. The CDR3 here is CASIRLGAPFSYEQYF. CDR3 nucleotide sequence: TGTGCCAGCATTCGGTTAGGGGCACCCTTCTCCTACGAGCAGTACTTC.

The chain has TRBV5-1 and TRBJ2-7, with D possibly TRBD2 on 7 matching bases. Deletions cut 1 base from V and 4 bases from J, with 18 bases between. This CDR3 has 16 residues. Germline V gene lookup returns CDR1 SGHRS and CDR2 YFSETQ. Here the CDR3 reads CASSLSGGGPPYEQYF. The CDR3 DNA follows: TGCGCCAGCAGCTTGAGTGGCGGGGGCCCACCTTACGAGCAGTACTTC.

The rearrangement links TRBV18 to TRBJ2-3; D possibly corresponds to TRBD2 (6 bases). In germline, CDR1 is KGHSH, CDR2 LQKENI. V shed 3 bases and J shed 4 bases, with 11 bases lying between them. This CDR3 is built from 14 residues. Here the CDR3 DNA reads TGTGCCAGCTCACCCTCGTGGGACTCAGATACGCAGTATTTT. This encodes CASSPSWDSDTQYF.

The chain is built from TRBV9 and TRBJ1-1; 11 positions match TRBD1. CDR3 length: 17 residues. V was pared by 3 bases and J by 2 bases, with 9 bases of the junction left unmatched. Germline values: CDR1 SGDLS, CDR2 YYNGEE. The CDR3 coding sequence is TGTGCCAGCAGCGCGGGACAGGGGGTTTCTCTCAACACTGAAGCTTTCTTT. Translating gives CASSAGQGVSLNTEAFF. Full variable domain (remainder filled in from reference TRBV9 and TRBJ1-1): DSGVTQTPKHLITATGQRVTLRCSPRSGDLSVYWYQQSLDQGLQFLIQYYNGEERAKGNILERFSAQQFPDLHSELNLSSLELGDSALYFCASSAGQGVSLNTEAFFGQGTRLTVV.

This clone was found once. This chain links TRBV6-5 with TRBJ2-3; TRBD2 matches at 10 bases. After removal of 2 bases from V and 5 bases from J, the junction contained 4 bases not matched to a gene. This CDR3 spans 15 amino acids. The germline V gene encodes CDR1 MNHEY and CDR2 SVGAGI. This CDR3 is CASSYDLAGVDTQYF. The CDR3 bases are TGTGCCAGCAGTTACGACCTAGCGGGAGTAGATACGCAGTATTTT.

There are a few counts of this clone. This rearrangement joins TRBV9 to TRBJ1-3; D might be TRBD1 (6 bases). CDR1 SGDLS and CDR2 YYNGEE come from the germline V gene. The V gene lost 3 bases and the J gene lost 6 bases, with 16 bases spanning the gap. The CDR3 is made up of 15 amino acids. The DNA for the CDR3 is TGTGCCAGCAGCGCCCGGGACACCAACGAAAACACCATATATTTT. This gives the protein CASSARDTNENTIYF.

The chain carries TRBV30 and TRBJ1-5, with D possibly being TRBD1 (6 bases). Between the trimmed V and J ends, which lost 3 bases and 0 bases, there was a span of 12 bases. CDR1 and CDR2 (germline): GTSNPN, SVGIG (reference sequence). The CDR3 is made up of 15 amino acids. This CDR3 reads CAWSERGTSNQPQHF. CDR3 bases: TGTGCCTGGAGCGAAAGGGGGACTAGCAATCAGCCCCAGCATTTT. Variable domain in full (rest from reference TRBV30 and TRBJ1-5): SQTIHQWPATLVQPVGSPLSLECTVEGTSNPNLYWYRQAAGRGLQLLFYSVGIGQISSEVPQNLSASRPQDRQFILSSKKLLLSDSGFYLCAWSERGTSNQPQHFGDGTRLSIL.

This clone was counted a few times. The chain carries TRBV28 and TRBJ1-6; the D is unclear. Between the trimmed V and J ends, which lost 3 bases and 0 bases, there was a span of 24 bases. The CDR3 loop spans 21 amino acids. Germline V gene lookup returns CDR1 MDHEN and CDR2 SYDVKM. CDR3 sequence: CASSFRGLPEGPFSYNSPLHF. DNA for the CDR3: TGTGCCAGCAGTTTTCGTGGACTGCCCGAAGGCCCCTTCTCCTATAATTCACCCCTCCACTTT. Filled out from reference TRBV28 and TRBJ1-6, the complete variable domain reads DVKVTQSSRYLVKRTGEKVFLECVQDMDHENMFWYRQDPGLGLRLIYFSYDVKMKEKGDIPEGYSVSREKKERFSLILESASTNQTSMYLCASSFRGLPEGPFSYNSPLHFGNGTRLTVT.

This clone was seen once. The chain has TRBV29-1 and TRBJ1-1; possible D gene TRBD1, 6 bases. Trimming pared 4 bases from V and 7 bases from J, leaving 13 bases between. CDR3 length equals 12 residues. Germline CDR1 SQVTM, CDR2 ANQGSEA. As DNA, the CDR3 is TGCAGCGTTGCTTGGGGGCAGGGTGAAGCTTTCTTT. Its translation is CSVAWGQGEAFF.

The V call is TRBV23-1, the J call TRBJ1-3; 8 bases map to TRBD1. TRBV23-1 is sorted into the ORF group, with uncertain function. The CDR3 covers 16 residues. V gave up 0 bases and J gave up 8 bases; unmatched junction bases: 9. The CDR3 region has the DNA TGCGCCAGCAGTCAATCAAGGACAGGGTGTGGGGACACCATATATTTT. Residues: CASSQSRTGCGDTIYF.

The chain has TRBV9 and TRBJ2-5; 12 bases align to TRBD2. CDR1 and CDR2 (germline): SGDLS, YYNGEE. This CDR3 region has 17 residues. V lost 0 bases and J lost 0; bases outside the gene matches: 3. The CDR3 here is CASSVGLAGGYQETQYF. CDR3 sequence (DNA): TGTGCCAGCAGCGTAGGGCTAGCGGGAGGGTACCAAGAGACCCAGTACTTC.

The chain is built from TRBV5-1 and TRBJ2-2; the match to TRBD2 covers 10 bases. This CDR3 contains 16 residues. The V gene end was trimmed by 4 bases and the J gene end by 4 bases; junction bases not matched to a gene: 7. The germline V gene encodes CDR1 SGHRS and CDR2 YFSETQ. The CDR3 spells CASSPLAGVGTGELFF. CDR3 sequence (DNA): TGCGCCAGCAGCCCCCTAGCGGGAGTTGGCACCGGGGAGCTGTTTTTT.

This chain links TRBV9 with TRBJ2-1; 9 positions agree with TRBD1. V was clipped by 5 bases and J by 4 bases; unmatched bases: 4. CDR1 is SGDLS and CDR2 is YYNGEE in the germline V gene. This CDR3 has 14 amino acids. The DNA of the CDR3 is TGTGCCAGCAGAAAGGGACAGGGATACAATGAGCAGTTCTTC. Its protein is CASRKGQGYNEQFF.

The chain is built from TRBV6-5 and TRBJ2-1; D remains unclear. Germline loops: CDR1 MNHEY, CDR2 SVGAGI. The CDR3 has 14 residues. Trimming shortened V by 2 bases and J by 5 bases, and 10 bases separated the two germline ends. The CDR3 sequence: CASSYDDTHNEQFF. DNA for the CDR3: TGTGCCAGCAGTTACGATGACACCCACAATGAGCAGTTCTTC.

The sample holds one count of this clone. Other DNA sequences in the same sample also yield this CDR3. This sequence joins TRBV28 and TRBJ2-1; a possible D gene is TRBD2 (5 bases). CDR1 MDHEN and CDR2 SYDVKM come from the germline V gene. The ends were cut back, 2 bases at V and 1 base at J, with 6 bases in the middle. CDR3 length: 14 residues. The CDR3 sequence: CASSLRGSYNEQFF. CDR3 coding DNA: TGTGCCAGCAGTTTACGGGGTTCCTACAATGAGCAGTTCTTC.

V and J are TRBV27 and TRBJ2-1; 9 nucleotides align to TRBD1. The V segment lost 6 bases and the J segment 3 bases; nucleotides outside the gene matches: 9. The length of the CDR3 is 16 residues. Germline loops: CDR1 MNHEY, CDR2 SMNVEV (reference sequence). The CDR3 coding sequence is TGTGCCAGCAGCCAAGGTCCGGGACAGGGCTACAATGAGCAGTTCTTC. It specifies CASSQGPGQGYNEQFF.

This clone was seen a few times. The same CDR3 can be traced to other DNA sequences in this sample. The rearrangement uses TRBV5-4 and TRBJ2-3; 7 bases match TRBD1. The CDR3 runs 14 residues. Germline CDR1 is SGHNT and CDR2 is YYREEE (reference sequence). Unmatched junction bases numbered 2, after V lost 2 bases and J lost 2 bases. CDR3 sequence reads: CASSLGTATDTQYF. The CDR3 DNA sequence: TGTGCCAGCAGCTTAGGGACAGCCACAGATACGCAGTATTTT.